The 6 T cell receptor beta chains below come from one sample, sequenced in a study of blood T cell repertoires in COVID-19. Produced via immunoSEQ multiplex PCR; TCRdb's table is partial and in-frame only. The table lists 150,000 or so clones, roughly 87% of them singletons. Material for sequencing was PBMCs or T cells enriched from blood (not recorded which). These receptors were collected from a woman aged 35 to 49 who had been exposed to COVID-19.

The chain links TRBV4-3 to TRBJ2-2, with 9 bases matching TRBD1. This CDR3 spans 15 amino acids. CDR1 is LGHNA and CDR2 is YSLEER in the germline V gene. V lost 4 bases and J lost 5; bases outside the gene matches: 5. The CDR3 protein is CASSPRDRVTGELFF. The CDR3 DNA reads TGCGCCAGCAGCCCTAGGGACAGGGTGACCGGGGAGCTGTTTTTT.

The chain couples TRBV9 to TRBJ2-1, with a possible D match to TRBD2 (6 bases). Per the germline V gene, CDR1 is SGDLS and CDR2 is YYNGEE. The CDR3 loop spans 15 amino acids. V lost 1 base and J 10 bases, leaving 18 bases between the germline ends. The CDR3 nucleotides read TGTGCCAGCAGCGTACAGCCAGGGAGTAGCGGAGAGCAGTTCTTC. Translation: CASSVQPGSSGEQFF.

The chain combines TRBV28 with TRBJ1-2; TRBD1 matches 7 bases. Germline CDR1 is MDHEN and CDR2 is SYDVKM. The CDR3 sequence is 12 residues long. V was pared by 6 bases and J by 8 bases, with 6 bases of the junction left unmatched. The CDR3 protein is CASSPDREGYTF. The DNA for the CDR3 is TGTGCCAGCAGCCCCGACAGGGAGGGCTACACCTTC.

The chain carries TRBV27 and TRBJ2-7; a possible D gene is TRBD1 (5 bases). Looked up from germline, CDR1 is MNHEY and CDR2 is SMNVEV (reference sequence). Trimming removed 7 bases at V and 7 bases at J, with 17 bases between. CDR3 length equals 13 residues. The CDR3 region has the DNA TGTGCCAGCACGAACAGTAGGGGTGGAGAGCAGTACTTC. Translation: CASTNSRGGEQYF.

This chain links TRBV5-1 with TRBJ1-2; 8 bases are a match to TRBD1. The CDR3 covers 14 residues. V shed 4 bases, J shed 4 bases, and the junction held 6 bases outside the gene matches. Germline V gene data show CDR1 as SGHRS and CDR2 as YFSETQ. DNA for the CDR3: TGCGCCAGCAGCCCAAATGACAGGGGCTATGGCTACACCTTC. It codes for CASSPNDRGYGYTF.

The chain joins TRBV7-6 to TRBJ2-3, with 8 bases that match TRBD2. Germline CDR1 SGHVS, CDR2 FNYEAQ. CDR3 length: 16 amino acids. The trim removed 6 bases at V and 5 bases at J, leaving 13 bases unmatched. The CDR3: CASSLAYVLAGDTQYF. Written as DNA, the CDR3 is TGTGCCAGCAGTCTCGCTTATGTCCTAGCGGGAGATACGCAGTATTTT.